The next 22 T cell receptor beta chains were all read from a single sample in a study of blood T cell repertoires in COVID-19. Repertoires were generated with immunoSEQ multiplex PCR, while TCRdb's copy carries only in-frame clones and drops some. The sample comprises around 100,000 clones, about 86% of which are singletons, and less than 20% rests with the top ten. The sequencing sample was made of peripheral blood. These receptors originate from a human donor in a cohort sampled during active COVID-19.

The J gene is TRBJ2-3, the V gene TRBV7-9; TRBD2 matches 8 bases. This CDR3 is built from 18 residues. Germline CDR1 is SEHNR and CDR2 is FQNEAQ (reference sequence). V trimming: 4 bases; J trimming: 0 bases; junction bases outside the gene matches: 12. CDR3 residues: CASSSIAGSDPSTDTQYF. DNA for the CDR3: TGTGCCAGCAGCTCAATAGCGGGATCCGACCCTAGCACAGATACGCAGTATTTT.

The chain carries TRBV10-2 and TRBJ2-2; the D gene is possibly TRBD2 (5 bases). Germline V CDR1 and CDR2: WSHSY, SAAADI. This CDR3 has 14 amino acids. V was shortened by 10 bases and J by 5 bases, with 17 bases between the two germline ends. As DNA, the CDR3 is TGCGCCACGCGGGCGACGGGTATGACCGGGGAGCTGTTTTTT. Protein product: CATRATGMTGELFF.

The CDR3 reads CASSSGTSGNEQFF. Here the CDR3 DNA reads TGTGCCAGCAGTTCCGGGACTAGCGGCAATGAGCAGTTCTTC. The J gene is TRBJ2-1, the V gene TRBV6-5, with 11 bases fitting TRBD2. Looked up from germline, CDR1 is MNHEY and CDR2 is SVGAGI. V trimming: 4 bases; J trimming: 6 bases; junction bases outside the gene matches: 2. This CDR3 has 14 amino acids.

This chain joins TRBV29-1 and TRBJ2-7, with a possible D match to TRBD1 (6 bases). This CDR3 comprises 15 residues. The V and J ends lost 1 base and 3 bases respectively, with 16 bases between them. Per germline, CDR1 SQVTM and CDR2 ANQGSEA. The CDR3 DNA reads as TGCAGCGTTGAAGGACTGCAACAGGGTTACTACGAGCAGTACTTC. It specifies CSVEGLQQGYYEQYF.

The chain has TRBV6-2 or TRBV6-3 and TRBJ2-3, with D unresolved. Germline V gene sequence: CDR1 MNHEY, CDR2 SVGEGT. The CDR3 extends over 15 amino acids. Trimming took off 0 bases at V and 0 bases at J, with 7 bases between the two ends. CDR3 sequence reads: CASSYSKESTDTQYF. The CDR3 nucleotides read TGTGCCAGCAGTTACTCTAAGGAGAGCACAGATACGCAGTATTTT.

This rearrangement joins TRBV18 to TRBJ2-7; D gene uncertain. The CDR3 sequence is 14 residues long. Trimming pared 5 bases from V and 7 bases from J, leaving 18 bases between. From germline, CDR1 is KGHSH and CDR2 LQKENI. The CDR3 loop reads CASSLTDSLAEQYF. CDR3 DNA sequence: TGTGCCAGCTCATTAACTGATAGTCTCGCTGAGCAGTACTTC.

The V gene is TRBV2, the J gene TRBJ1-1; no reliable D call. V was trimmed by 2 bases and J by 4 bases, leaving 8 bases between them. CDR1 SNHLY and CDR2 FYNNEI come from the germline V gene. The CDR3 runs to 13 residues. This chain's CDR3 is CASSEIFGTEAFF. The CDR3, as DNA: TGTGCCAGCAGTGAAATTTTCGGCACTGAAGCTTTCTTT.

This chain connects TRBV24-1 to TRBJ2-5, with D maybe TRBD2 (5 bases). The CDR3 consists of 14 residues. V shed 5 bases and J shed 5 bases, with 14 bases lying between them. Germline CDR1 is KGHDR and CDR2 is SFDVKD. The CDR3, as DNA: TGTGCCACCAGTGGCGCGGAGGTTAGGGAGACCCAGTACTTC. Encoded protein: CATSGAEVRETQYF.

The V gene is TRBV5-1, the J gene TRBJ2-5; 10 bases match TRBD2. The germline V gene encodes CDR1 SGHRS and CDR2 YFSETQ. J lost 5 bases, V lost 2 bases, and 6 bases had no gene match. The length of the CDR3 is 15 residues. The CDR3 is CASSLAGGPGETQYF. In DNA, the CDR3 is TGCGCCAGCAGCTTAGCGGGGGGGCCCGGGGAGACCCAGTACTTC.

This clone appeared a single time. As DNA, the CDR3 is TGCAGCGCTCTCTTAGCCGGTAGCACTGAAGCTTTCTTT. Encoded protein: CSALLAGSTEAFF. V usage is TRBV29-1 and J usage is TRBJ1-1; no definite D call. CDR1 and CDR2 (germline): SQVTM, ANQGSEA. The CDR3 is made up of 13 amino acids. V was shortened by 7 bases and J by 4 bases, with 16 bases between the two germline ends.

Written as DNA, the CDR3 is TGCGCCAGCAGCCGTCAGGACAGGGGGACTGAAGCTTTCTTT. Amino acid sequence: CASSRQDRGTEAFF. The rearrangement joins TRBV5-1 to TRBJ1-1; 10 bases are shared with TRBD1. Germline V gene sequence: CDR1 SGHRS, CDR2 YFSETQ. The CDR3 runs to 14 residues. After removal of 4 bases from V and 5 bases from J, the junction contained 5 bases not matched to a gene.

The chain combines TRBV4-1 with TRBJ1-6, with TRBD1 identical over 7 bases. The CDR3 runs 14 residues. Trimming took 1 base from V and 9 from J; bases not matched to a gene: 3. Germline values: CDR1 MGHRA, CDR2 YSYEKL. As DNA, the CDR3 is TGCGCCAGCAGCCAAGCAGGGGGGACTTCACCCCTCCACTTT. Residues: CASSQAGGTSPLHF.

The chain carries TRBV5-4 and TRBJ2-6; 10 nucleotides align to TRBD1. Trimming removed 4 bases from V and 0 bases from J; junction bases left unmatched: 7. The CDR3 contains 18 residues. Germline V gene lookup returns CDR1 SGHNT and CDR2 YYREEE (reference sequence). The DNA for the CDR3 is TGTGCCAGCAGCCGGGGACAGGGGCGATTCTCTGGGGCCAACGTCCTGACTTTC. It codes for CASSRGQGRFSGANVLTF.

The chain carries TRBV5-6 and TRBJ2-7; 11 nucleotides agree with TRBD2. The CDR3 runs 16 residues. The germline gives CDR1 SGHDT, CDR2 YYEEEE. Losses at the gene ends were 0 bases for V and 5 bases for J; bases not matched to a gene: 7. Written as DNA, the CDR3 is TGTGCCAGCAGCTTGGAACTAGCGGGAGATGTAGACGAGCAGTACTTC. The encoded protein is CASSLELAGDVDEQYF.

The CDR3 reads CAGGLGYYEQYF. The CDR3 DNA reads as TGTGCCGGAGGACTAGGGTACTACGAGCAGTACTTC. The rearrangement links TRBV2 to TRBJ2-7; TRBD2 aligns across 7 bases. Germline V gene sequence: CDR1 SNHLY, CDR2 FYNNEI. This CDR3 comprises 12 residues. Trimming at V came to 11 bases and at J to 3 bases, leaving 7 bases not matched to a gene.

The rearrangement joins TRBV5-6 to TRBJ1-2, with D tentatively TRBD1 (5 bases). The germline V and J ends were trimmed by 5 bases and 4 bases, with 9 bases remaining between them. CDR1 and CDR2 (germline): SGHDT, YYEEEE. This CDR3 spans 12 amino acids. The DNA of the CDR3 is TGTGCCAGCAGTCAGGGAACCTATGGCTACACCTTC. This sequence encodes CASSQGTYGYTF.

This chain uses TRBV6-5 with TRBJ2-1; D ambiguous. V was shortened by 4 bases and J by 3 bases, with 13 bases between the two germline ends. Germline loops: CDR1 MNHEY, CDR2 SVGAGI. The CDR3 extends over 15 amino acids. CDR3 nucleotides: TGTGCCAGCAGTTCGGTGGCCCACTACTACAATGAGCAGTTCTTC. It yields the protein CASSSVAHYYNEQFF.

This sequence joins TRBV4-2 and TRBJ2-1; no firm D call. The V gene's germline CDR1 is LGHNA and CDR2 YNFKEQ. V shed 1 base and J shed 15 bases, with 10 bases lying between them. This CDR3 comprises 11 residues. CDR3: CASSQALLLFF. DNA for the CDR3: TGTGCCAGCAGCCAAGCACTACTCCTGTTCTTC.

V is TRBV9 and J is TRBJ2-5; possible D gene TRBD1, 6 bases. V lost 4 bases, J lost 0 bases, and 10 bases lay in between. Germline CDR1 reads SGDLS; CDR2 reads YYNGEE. CDR3 size: 14 residues. The CDR3 bases are TGTGCCAGCAGCTCGTGGGACAACCAAGAGACCCAGTACTTC. Translation: CASSSWDNQETQYF.

V usage is TRBV18 and J usage is TRBJ2-1; 12 bases map to TRBD2. The CDR3 extends over 15 amino acids. Germline lookup yields CDR1 KGHSH and CDR2 LQKENI. Trimming removed 1 base from V and 7 bases from J; junction bases left unmatched: 2. CDR3 sequence reads: CASSPRLAGGNEQFF. CDR3 sequence (DNA): TGTGCCAGCTCACCACGCCTAGCGGGAGGGAATGAGCAGTTCTTC.

V usage is TRBV7-8 and J usage is TRBJ2-2; 9 bases are a match to TRBD1. CDR1 is SGHVS, CDR2 FQNEAQ, per germline. The CDR3 consists of 16 residues. Unmatched junction bases numbered 5, after V lost 1 base and J lost 5 bases. The CDR3: CASSLGGQGVTGELFF. The CDR3 DNA sequence: TGTGCCAGCAGCTTAGGGGGACAGGGAGTTACCGGGGAGCTGTTTTTT.

This chain connects TRBV7-2 to TRBJ2-1; D gene uncertain. CDR3 length: 11 residues. Germline values: CDR1 SGHTA, CDR2 FQGNSA. Trimming left V 6 bases short and J 4 bases short, with 4 bases between. The CDR3 DNA reads as TGTGCCAGCAGTGAGTACAATGAGCAGTTCTTC. Its translation is CASSEYNEQFF.